The 10 T cell receptor beta chains below come from one sample, sequenced in a study of cytomegalovirus exposure and HLA in healthy donors. Researchers ran the PCR with 60 Vbeta and 13 Jbeta primers. The repertoire was sequenced with immunoSEQ multiplex PCR; TCRdb's copy has only in-frame clones and lacks some. The sample has about 140,000 clones; over 60% are singletons. Sequencing input: PBMCs. These receptors were obtained from a man aged 40-50 years in good health and CMV-seronegative.

The chain links TRBV5-4 to TRBJ2-1; 12 nucleotides align to TRBD2. CDR1 SGHNT and CDR2 YYREEE come from the germline V gene (reference sequence). There are 14 residues in the CDR3. V dropped 9 bases and J dropped 8; count of bases not matched to a gene: 9. This chain's CDR3 is CATPKTSGSDEQFF. The CDR3 DNA reads TGTGCCACCCCAAAGACTAGCGGGAGCGATGAGCAGTTCTTC.

The CDR3: CASTLTFSTDTQYF. CDR3 DNA sequence: TGTGCCAGCACCTTGACATTTAGCACAGATACGCAGTATTTT. The chain carries TRBV2 and TRBJ2-3, with D unclear. This CDR3 region has 14 residues. Per germline, CDR1 SNHLY and CDR2 FYNNEI. Trimming took 7 bases from V and 0 from J, leaving 11 bases between them.

V usage is TRBV28 and J usage is TRBJ2-7; TRBD1 agrees at 7 bases. Germline trimming cut 2 bases from V and 3 bases from J; bases unmatched to any gene: 4. Germline V gene lookup returns CDR1 MDHEN and CDR2 SYDVKM. This CDR3 spans 14 amino acids. The CDR3 bases are TGTGCCAGCAGTTTAAGGGGGCGCGACTACGAGCAGTACTTC. Translation: CASSLRGRDYEQYF.

CDR3 DNA: TGTGCCAGCAGTTTTTCCGGGACAGGAGTCTATGGCTACACCTTC. This gives the protein CASSFSGTGVYGYTF. The chain joins TRBV27 to TRBJ1-2, with 8 bases matching TRBD1. V shed 3 bases, J shed 4 bases, and the junction held 7 bases outside the gene matches. Germline V lookup: CDR1 MNHEY, CDR2 SMNVEV (reference sequence). The CDR3 covers 15 residues.

The sample holds a few counts of this clone. The genes are TRBV7-2 and TRBJ1-2; 11 bases align to TRBD1. This CDR3 has 14 amino acids. Germline loops: CDR1 SGHTA, CDR2 FQGNSA. With V trimmed by 5 bases and J by 6 bases, 5 bases remained unmatched. The CDR3 nucleotides read TGTGCCAGCAGCCTAGGGACAGGGGGAGATGGCTACACCTTC. Translating it yields CASSLGTGGDGYTF.

The gene calls are TRBV29-1 and TRBJ2-3; D is unclear. Between the trimmed V and J ends, which lost 6 bases and 2 bases, there was a span of 15 bases. The CDR3 consists of 14 residues. The germline CDR1 and CDR2 sequences are SQVTM and ANQGSEA. The CDR3 is CSVRGWLNTDTQYF. In DNA, the CDR3 is TGCAGCGTCCGTGGTTGGCTTAACACAGATACGCAGTATTTT.

The chain combines TRBV7-8 with TRBJ2-5; TRBD2 matches at 12 bases. Trimming cost V 1 base and J 5 bases; bases outside gene matches: 5. Germline loops: CDR1 SGHVS, CDR2 FQNEAQ. The CDR3 is 16 amino acids. The CDR3 region has the DNA TGTGCCAGCAGCTTAGGACTAGCGGGAGACTGGGAGACCCAGTACTTC. Translating gives CASSLGLAGDWETQYF.

V and J are TRBV11-2 and TRBJ1-6; D unclear. This CDR3 has 15 amino acids. The germline CDR1 and CDR2 sequences are SGHAT and FQNNGV. The ends were cut back, 3 bases at V and 5 bases at J, with 11 bases in the middle. CDR3 in DNA: TGTGCCAGCAGCTTCGTTGGCGGGGATAATTCACCCCTCCACTTT. It specifies CASSFVGGDNSPLHF.

CDR3 region: CASSQEDRAFRNGYTF. DNA of the CDR3: TGCGCCAGCAGCCAAGAGGACAGGGCCTTTCGGAATGGCTACACCTTC. The chain is built from TRBV4-1 and TRBJ1-2, with TRBD1 identical over 8 bases. V trimming: 0 bases; J trimming: 6 bases; junction bases outside the gene matches: 9. This CDR3 comprises 16 residues. Germline V gene lookup returns CDR1 MGHRA and CDR2 YSYEKL.

The rearrangement links TRBV14 to TRBJ2-7, with D tentatively TRBD1 (6 bases). Deletions cut 4 bases from V and 10 bases from J, with 20 bases between. Germline V CDR1 and CDR2: SGHDN, FVKESK. This CDR3 region has 14 residues. CDR3 protein: CASSRTGTSREQYF. CDR3 nucleotides: TGTGCCAGCAGCCGAACAGGGACGTCTCGGGAACAGTACTTC.